This T cell receptor (beta chain) derives from a study of a mutant IDH1 vaccine in newly diagnosed glioma. Study-wide background: Radiotherapy alone preceded vaccination by 4-6 weeks; alternatively, vaccination started with temozolomide cycles. Study-wide points: Immune responses induced by vaccination arose in about 93% of the patients.

CDR3 length: 18 amino acids. Trimming removed 1 base from V and 2 bases from J; junction bases left unmatched: 6. Germline V gene data show CDR1 as SGHDT and CDR2 as YYEEEE. Measured with immunoSEQ multiplex PCR; TCRdb has only the in-frame clones, and not every one. The sample has around 76,000 clones, about 85% seen once. Comment on this clone: Its antigen remains unknown.

Time point defined: week 23, last vaccination. Every vaccine dose comprised 300 ug of mutant IDH1 20-mer peptide plus topical imiquimod. The sample in question was PBMCs, obtained from a glioma patient whose treatment included an IDH1 peptide vaccine. The receptor was derived from a woman in her forties or fifties with glioma. The chain employs TRBV5-6 and TRBJ2-6; TRBD1 agrees at 10 bases. The CDR3 loop is CASSLTSGTGAGANVLTF. The CDR3 nucleotides are TGTGCCAGCAGCTTGACCTCCGGGACAGGGGCTGGGGCCAACGTCCTGACTTTC.